The rows below give T cell receptor beta chains drawn from one sample of a study of CD8 T cells in ankylosing spondylitis. From the 5' RACE reads, TCRdb called clonotypes with MiXCR, one entry per CDR3 protein. Seen here are 90,000 to 120,000 distinct CDR3 sequences, less than 25% observed once, and the top ten hold 10% to 15%. The sample was synovial fluid, either unsorted or a sorted T cell fraction (not recorded which). These receptors came from a male donor with ankylosing spondylitis. Both conserved end residues are part of each CDR3. The D gene is left open where the match is weak. Expanded clones are given a class, and other clones once, few, many or no size at all.

clone_size	v_call	cdr3_length	j_call	d_call	cdr3_nt	cdr3_aa
few	TRBV28	14	TRBJ1-6	NA	TGTGCCAGCAGTCCTATTAAGTACAGATCACCCCTCCACTTT	CASSPIKYRSPLHF
NA	TRBV19	17	TRBJ1-5	NA	TGTGCCAGTAGTCCCTTTCTGGAGACGTGGCAAAATCAGCCCCAGCATTTT	CASSPFLETWQNQPQHF
NA	TRBV12-3/TRBV12-4	13	TRBJ1-1	NA	TGTGCCAGCAGTTTATGGTTTGTAGGTGAAGCTTTCTTT	CASSLWFVGEAFF
many	TRBV5-1	15	TRBJ1-2	NA	TGCGCCAGCCGCCCTCTGACGGATCCTATCTATGGCTACACCTTC	CASRPLTDPIYGYTF
NA	TRBV3-1	16	TRBJ2-5	TRBD1	TGTGCCAGCAGCCATTTCGGACAGGGAAATCAAGAGACCCAGTACTTC	CASSHFGQGNQETQYF
many	TRBV24-1	15	TRBJ2-1	NA	TGTGCCACCAGTGAAACAGGGAGGTCCTACAATGAGCAGTTCTTC	CATSETGRSYNEQFF
NA	TRBV7-7	14	TRBJ2-7	TRBD1	TGTGCCAGCAGCCAAGGGACAGGGGGCTACGAGCAGTACTTC	CASSQGTGGYEQYF
few	TRBV10-3	14	TRBJ1-5	TRBD1	TGTGCCATCAGTGAAAAGGGGGCCGGTCAGCCCCAGCATTTT	CAISEKGAGQPQHF
few	TRBV7-8	18	TRBJ1-4	NA	TGTGCCAGCAGCTTAGAGTGGGTTAGGTGGTCCACTAATGAAAAACTGTTTTTT	CASSLEWVRWSTNEKLFF
NA	TRBV20-1	15	TRBJ2-7	TRBD2	TGCAGTGCTAGTTTCCCTAGCGGGGCCTCCTACGAGCAGTACTTC	CSASFPSGASYEQYF
few	TRBV7-9	15	TRBJ2-7	TRBD2	TGTGCCAGCAGCCCCGGGACTAGCGGGACGGACGAGCAGTACTTC	CASSPGTSGTDEQYF
few	TRBV6-2/TRBV6-3	13	TRBJ1-5	NA	TGTGCCAGCAGTTACTCGAGGTCTCAGCCCCAGCATTTT	CASSYSRSQPQHF
few	TRBV3-1	15	TRBJ1-1	NA	TGTGCCAGCAGCCAAGATCTCGGGGTGAACACTGAAGCTTTCTTT	CASSQDLGVNTEAFF
NA	TRBV20-1	16	TRBJ2-1	TRBD2	TGCAGTGCTAGAGCTTGGCCCCTAGCGGACTACAATGAGCAGTTCTTC	CSARAWPLADYNEQFF
few	TRBV2	12	TRBJ2-5	NA	TGTGCCAGCAGCAAGGTGGTGGAGACCCAGTACTTC	CASSKVVETQYF
NA	TRBV6-2/TRBV6-3	15	TRBJ2-2	NA	TGTGCCAGCAGTTATCGGCAGCCGAACACCGGGGAGCTGTTTTTT	CASSYRQPNTGELFF
few	TRBV20-1	12	TRBJ2-7	NA	TGCAGTGCTAGTTCGGCGGTATCCGAGCAGTACTTC	CSASSAVSEQYF
NA	TRBV30	13	TRBJ1-1	TRBD1	TGTGCCTGGACCAGGGGGCGGGGAACTGAAGCTTTCTTT	CAWTRGRGTEAFF
NA	TRBV11-2	14	TRBJ1-4	NA	TGTGCCAGCAGCGTAGGGGGGGCAGGCGAAAAACTGTTTTTT	CASSVGGAGEKLFF
many	TRBV3-1	15	TRBJ1-1	NA	TGTGCCAGCAGCCCCCGGACGGGCGTCGGCACTGAAGCTTTCTTT	CASSPRTGVGTEAFF
few	TRBV5-4	15	TRBJ2-3	TRBD2	TGTGCCAGCAGGGTACAGCGGGAGGGCACAGATACGCAGTATTTT	CASRVQREGTDTQYF
few	TRBV6-1	14	TRBJ1-2	NA	TGTGCCAGTAGGTTCGGAGTATCTAACTATGGCTACACCTTC	CASRFGVSNYGYTF